This TCR beta chain appears in the sequencing data of a study of T cell changes during pregnancy in multiple sclerosis. The repertoire was sequenced with immunoSEQ multiplex PCR; TCRdb's copy has only in-frame clones and lacks some. The repertoire holds nearly 110,000 clones, with 85% to 95% as singletons. Looked up from germline, CDR1 is KGHSH and CDR2 is LQKENI. The germline V and J ends were trimmed by 6 bases and 2 bases, with 10 bases remaining between them. This CDR3 is 13 amino acids long. This TCR came from a female donor in good health, enrolled as a control in a pregnancy study. The chain carries TRBV18 and TRBJ2-5; D remains unclear. This sample comprised peripheral blood, obtained in the third trimester of pregnancy. The CDR3 DNA follows: TGTGCCAGCTCCCCCGAGCTGCAAGAGACCCAGTACTTC. It yields the protein CASSPELQETQYF.